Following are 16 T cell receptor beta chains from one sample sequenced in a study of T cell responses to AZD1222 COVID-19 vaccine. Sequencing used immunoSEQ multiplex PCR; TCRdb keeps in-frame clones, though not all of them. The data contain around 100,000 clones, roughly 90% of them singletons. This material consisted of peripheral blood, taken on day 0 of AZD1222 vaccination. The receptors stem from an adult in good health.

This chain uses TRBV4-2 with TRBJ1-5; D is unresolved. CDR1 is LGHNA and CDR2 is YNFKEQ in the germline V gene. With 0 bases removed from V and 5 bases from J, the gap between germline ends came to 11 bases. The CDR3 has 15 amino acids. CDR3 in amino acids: CASSQDGSDYQPQHF. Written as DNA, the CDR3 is TGTGCCAGCAGCCAAGATGGTTCCGACTATCAGCCCCAGCATTTT.

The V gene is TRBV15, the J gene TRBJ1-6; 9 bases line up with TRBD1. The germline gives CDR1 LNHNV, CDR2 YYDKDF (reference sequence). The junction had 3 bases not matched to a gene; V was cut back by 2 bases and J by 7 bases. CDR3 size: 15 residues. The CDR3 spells CATSRTGTGNSPLHF. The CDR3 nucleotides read TGTGCCACCAGCAGAACCGGGACAGGGAATTCACCCCTCCACTTT.

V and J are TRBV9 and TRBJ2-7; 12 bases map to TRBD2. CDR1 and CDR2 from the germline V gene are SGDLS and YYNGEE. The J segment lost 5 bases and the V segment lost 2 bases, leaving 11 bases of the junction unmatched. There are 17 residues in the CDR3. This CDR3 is CASSVGAPLAGGNEQYF. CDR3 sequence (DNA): TGTGCCAGCAGCGTCGGTGCCCCACTAGCGGGAGGTAACGAGCAGTACTTC.

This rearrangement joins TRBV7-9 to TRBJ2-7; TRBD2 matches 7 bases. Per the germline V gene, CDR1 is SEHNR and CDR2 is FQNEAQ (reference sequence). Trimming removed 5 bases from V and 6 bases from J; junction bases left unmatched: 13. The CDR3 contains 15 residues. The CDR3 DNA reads TGTGCCAGCAGCCCAGCGGCTAGCGGAGTGTTCGAGCAGTACTTC. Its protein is CASSPAASGVFEQYF.

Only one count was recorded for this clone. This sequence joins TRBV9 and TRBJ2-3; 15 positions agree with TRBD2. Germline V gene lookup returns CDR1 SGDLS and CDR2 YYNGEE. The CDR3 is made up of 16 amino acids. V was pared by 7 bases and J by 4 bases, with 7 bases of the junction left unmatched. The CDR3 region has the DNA TGTGCCAGCCGTTCGGGACTAGCGGGAGGTTCAGATACGCAGTATTTT. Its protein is CASRSGLAGGSDTQYF.

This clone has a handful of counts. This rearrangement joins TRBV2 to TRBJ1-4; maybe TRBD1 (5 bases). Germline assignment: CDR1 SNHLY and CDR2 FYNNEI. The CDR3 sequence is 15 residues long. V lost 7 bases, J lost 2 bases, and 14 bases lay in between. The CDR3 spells CASTRQGSTNEKLFF. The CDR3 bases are TGTGCCAGCACCCGCCAGGGATCCACTAATGAAAAACTGTTTTTT.

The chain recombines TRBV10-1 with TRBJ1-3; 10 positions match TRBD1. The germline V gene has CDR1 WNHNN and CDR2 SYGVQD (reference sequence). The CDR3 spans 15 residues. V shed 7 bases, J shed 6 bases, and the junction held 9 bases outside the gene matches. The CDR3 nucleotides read TGCGCCAGCATTATAGACAGGGGGCTTGAAAACACCATATATTTT. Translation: CASIIDRGLENTIYF.

CDR3 coding DNA: TGTGCCAGCAGCAAAGGTGCAGAGAGCACAGATACGCAGTATTTT. Translation gives CASSKGAESTDTQYF. V is TRBV21-1 and J is TRBJ2-3. TRBV21-1 is a documented pseudogene. The CDR3 length is 15 residues.

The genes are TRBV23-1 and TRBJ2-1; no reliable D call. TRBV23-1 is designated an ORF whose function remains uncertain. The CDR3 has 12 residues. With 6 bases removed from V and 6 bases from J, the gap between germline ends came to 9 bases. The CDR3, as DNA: TGCGCCAGCAGGACGTGGACCAATGAGCAGTTCTTC. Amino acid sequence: CASRTWTNEQFF.

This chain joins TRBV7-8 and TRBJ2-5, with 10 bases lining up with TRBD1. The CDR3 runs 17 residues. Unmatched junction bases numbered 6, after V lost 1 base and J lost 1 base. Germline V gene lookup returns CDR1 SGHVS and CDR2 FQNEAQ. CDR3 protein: CASSLEWTGGGQETQYF. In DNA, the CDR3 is TGTGCCAGCAGCTTAGAATGGACAGGGGGGGGCCAAGAGACCCAGTACTTC.

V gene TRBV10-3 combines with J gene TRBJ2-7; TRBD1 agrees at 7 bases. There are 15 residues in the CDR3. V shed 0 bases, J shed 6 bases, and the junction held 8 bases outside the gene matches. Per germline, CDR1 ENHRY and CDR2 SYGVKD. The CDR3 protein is CAISESRDRASEQYF. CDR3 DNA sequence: TGTGCCATCAGTGAGTCTAGAGACAGGGCGTCCGAGCAGTACTTC.

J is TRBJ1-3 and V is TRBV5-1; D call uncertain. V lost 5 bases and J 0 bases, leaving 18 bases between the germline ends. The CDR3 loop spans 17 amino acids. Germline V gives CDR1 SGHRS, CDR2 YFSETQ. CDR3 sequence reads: CASSLAPTGASGNTIYF. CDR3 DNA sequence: TGCGCCAGCAGTTTAGCCCCGACGGGAGCCTCTGGAAACACCATATATTTT.

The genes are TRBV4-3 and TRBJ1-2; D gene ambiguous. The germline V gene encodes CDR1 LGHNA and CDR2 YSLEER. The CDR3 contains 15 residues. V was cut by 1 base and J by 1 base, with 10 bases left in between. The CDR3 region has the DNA TGCGCCAGCAGCCAAGGGCATTATCTTAACTATGGCTACACCTTC. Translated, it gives CASSQGHYLNYGYTF.

CDR3 coding DNA: TGTGCCAGCAGTACGACAGGGAACACTGAAGCTTTCTTT. This encodes CASSTTGNTEAFF. The chain combines TRBV12-3 or TRBV12-4 with TRBJ1-1; perhaps TRBD1 as D (6 bases). The CDR3 is 13 amino acids. Trimming left V 5 bases short and J 1 base short, with 8 bases between.

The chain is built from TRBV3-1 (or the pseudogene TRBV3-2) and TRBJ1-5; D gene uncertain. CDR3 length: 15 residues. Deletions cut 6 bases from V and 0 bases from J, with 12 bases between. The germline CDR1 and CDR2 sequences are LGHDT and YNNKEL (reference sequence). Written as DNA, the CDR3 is TGTGCCAGCAGTAGTAGCGATCTTAGCAATCAGCCCCAGCATTTT. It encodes CASSSSDLSNQPQHF.

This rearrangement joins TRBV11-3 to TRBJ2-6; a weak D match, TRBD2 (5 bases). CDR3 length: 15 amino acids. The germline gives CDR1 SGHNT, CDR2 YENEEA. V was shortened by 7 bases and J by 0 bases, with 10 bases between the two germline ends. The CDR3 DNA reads TGTGCCAGCATGGCGGGCACCTCTGGGGCCAACGTCCTGACTTTC. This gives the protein CASMAGTSGANVLTF.